The clone carrying this T cell receptor beta chain has just a few counts. Time point here: sample taken at primary tumor resection. The authors sequenced whole RNA from tumor, nontumor lung or frozen PBMC without sorting. Samples were donated by 72 untreated early-stage non-small cell lung cancer patients. The source of the sample is a study of spatial heterogeneity in lung cancer. Study information: Alpha-chain sequences were consistently detected in smaller numbers than beta-chain sequences. Raw reads showed each unique TCR and UMI combination turning up more than ten times on average.

Single TCR cDNA molecules each had their own unique molecular identifier. TCRdb reprocessed the 5' RACE reads with MiXCR, giving one entry per CDR3 protein. The data show some 28,000 distinct CDR3 sequences, 7.5% to 10% seen once. The CDR3 loop spans 13 amino acids. The V and J ends lost 2 bases and 4 bases, in that order; junction bases with no gene match: 1. The germline gives CDR1 SGHRS, CDR2 YFSETQ. This rearrangement joins TRBV5-1 to TRBJ1-1; 8 positions agree with TRBD1. The sequence came from a female donor with early-stage non-small cell lung cancer. Specimen: PBMCs, collected at surgery. The CDR3 loop reads CASSFQGATEAFF. The CDR3 DNA reads TGCGCCAGCAGCTTTCAGGGGGCCACTGAAGCTTTCTTT.